A selection of T cell receptor beta chains follows, all from one sample in a study of T cells in pancreatic ductal adenocarcinoma. The method was immunoSEQ multiplex PCR; TCRdb's version includes in-frame clones alone and lacks a portion of them. The data contain some 16,000 clones, more than 70% of them singletons. The sample was PBMCs. These TCRs come from a human donor with pancreatic ductal adenocarcinoma. CDR3s include the opening cysteine and the closing phenylalanine or tryptophan. A D gene is named only where the DNA matches it firmly. Where a row states a size, it is once, few, many or the class of an expanded clone; other rows omit it.

j_gene,v_gene,d_gene,abundance,CDR3aa,CDR3nt
TRBJ1-1,TRBV19,TRBD1,-,CASSIPRTGERSFF,TGTGCCAGTAGTATCCCTCGGACAGGGGAAAGATCTTTCTTT
TRBJ1-2,TRBV27,-,-,CASSLREERSYYGYTF,TGTGCCAGCAGTTTAAGGGAGGAACGAAGCTACTATGGCTACACCTTC
TRBJ2-7,TRBV5-1,TRBD2,-,CASSLASGALYEQYF,TGCGCCAGCAGCTTGGCTAGCGGGGCACTCTACGAGCAGTACTTC
TRBJ1-4,TRBV5-1,-,-,CASSLHTATNEKLFF,TGCGCCAGCAGCTTGCACACAGCAACTAATGAAAAACTGTTTTTT
TRBJ1-6,TRBV5-8,-,few,CASSLTGNSPLHF,TGTGCCAGCAGCTTGACGGGTAATTCACCCCTCCACTTT
TRBJ1-6,TRBV25-1,TRBD1,-,CASRRTSGGESPLHF,TGTGCCAGCAGAAGAACCTCAGGGGGCGAGTCACCCCTCCACTTT
TRBJ2-5,TRBV4-3,-,-,CASSQAAGPLQETQYF,TGCGCCAGCAGCCAAGCGGCGGGGCCCTTACAAGAGACCCAGTACTTC
TRBJ1-2,TRBV9,-,-,CASSVLQGALSGYTF,TGTGCCAGCAGCGTCCTACAGGGAGCTCTATCTGGCTACACCTTC
TRBJ1-2,TRBV29-1,-,few,CSVERGMWDGYTF,TGCAGCGTTGAACGAGGAATGTGGGATGGCTACACCTTC
TRBJ1-1,TRBV4-3,-,-,CASSRNLGAGDTEAFF,TGCGCCAGCAGCCGCAATCTAGGGGCGGGGGACACTGAAGCTTTCTTT
TRBJ2-3,TRBV6-5,TRBD1,few,CATYRQGTDTQYF,TGTGCCACCTACAGACAGGGAACAGATACGCAGTATTTT
TRBJ1-1,TRBV5-1,-,few,CASSLESIMNTEAFF,TGCGCCAGCAGCTTGGAGAGTATCATGAACACTGAAGCTTTCTTT
TRBJ2-5,TRBV11-1,-,-,CASSSGGSWETQYF,TGTGCCAGCAGCTCTGGAGGCTCGTGGGAGACCCAGTACTTC
TRBJ2-3,TRBV4-2,TRBD2,-,CASSQVRGGGGDTQYF,TGTGCCAGCAGCCAAGTACGCGGGGGGGGCGGGGATACGCAGTATTTT
TRBJ1-1,TRBV6-6,-,-,CASSYVGGTEAFF,TGTGCCAGCAGTTACGTTGGCGGCACTGAAGCTTTCTTT
TRBJ1-1,TRBV14,TRBD1,-,CASSLQGATEAFF,TGTGCCAGCAGCCTACAGGGGGCCACTGAAGCTTTCTTT
TRBJ2-3,TRBV30,TRBD2,-,CAWSLGAGGFFTDTQYF,TGTGCCTGGAGTCTTGGAGCGGGGGGATTTTTCACAGATACGCAGTATTTT
TRBJ2-2,TRBV11-1,TRBD1,-,CASSPQGAHGGELFF,TGTGCCAGCAGCCCCCAGGGGGCGCATGGCGGGGAGCTGTTTTTT
TRBJ1-2,TRBV28,-,-,CASSLFESLFANYGYTF,TGTGCCAGCAGTTTATTCGAGAGCCTCTTTGCTAACTATGGCTACACCTTC
TRBJ2-5,TRBV7-9,TRBD2,-,CASSPHPGLAGGIQETQYF,TGTGCCAGCAGCCCCCATCCCGGCCTAGCGGGGGGGATCCAAGAGACCCAGTACTTC
TRBJ1-1,TRBV5-1,TRBD1,-,CASSQQGGPTEAFF,TGCGCCAGCAGCCAACAGGGGGGTCCCACTGAAGCTTTCTTT
TRBJ1-1,TRBV7-2,-,-,CASSLTRGGLNTEAFF,TGTGCCAGCAGCTTAACTCGGGGGGGACTGAACACTGAAGCTTTCTTT
TRBJ1-6,TRBV4-2,-,few,CASSQDQGQGNSPLHF,TGTGCCAGCAGCCAAGATCAGGGGCAGGGGAATTCACCCCTCCACTTT
TRBJ1-1,TRBV7-3,-,-,CASSFNTNTEAFF,TGTGCCAGCAGCTTCAACACGAACACTGAAGCTTTCTTT
TRBJ1-1,TRBV28,-,few,CASSLLQINTEAFF,TGTGCCAGCAGTTTACTCCAGATTAACACTGAAGCTTTCTTT
TRBJ2-5,TRBV9,TRBD2,-,CASSGSLGEGTQYF,TGTGCCAGCAGCGGTTCCCTTGGGGAGGGGACCCAGTACTTC
TRBJ1-1,TRBV28,TRBD1,-,CASSKTGLNTEAFF,TGTGCCAGCAGCAAGACAGGGCTGAACACTGAAGCTTTCTTT
TRBJ1-1,TRBV6-1,-,few,CASSEVGEAFF,TGTGCCAGCAGTGAAGTCGGTGAAGCTTTCTTT